These T cell receptor beta chains were read from a single sample in a study of cytomegalovirus exposure and HLA in healthy donors. Using immunoSEQ multiplex PCR, the repertoire was profiled, and TCRdb retains in-frame clones only, with some absent. The table includes around 180,000 clones, about three quarters detected once. Source material: PBMCs. Every receptor here comes from a woman in her forties in good health and CMV-seronegative. Both conserved end residues are part of each CDR3. Fields, in order: D gene, V gene, clone size, J gene, CDR3 DNA, CDR3 protein. A D gene is named only where the DNA matches it firmly. Only part of the rows carry a size: once, few, many, or a class if the clone is expanded.

D: -; V: TRBV6-5; size: -; J: TRBJ2-1; DNA: TGTGCCAGCAGCGGCTCCTACAATGAGCAGTTCTTC; CDR3: CASSGSYNEQFF
D: -; V: TRBV12-5; size: -; J: TRBJ2-5; DNA: TGTGCTAGTGGTTTTCGAGGGAGCGAGACCCAGTACTTC; CDR3: CASGFRGSETQYF
D: TRBD2; V: TRBV5-1; size: -; J: TRBJ2-3; DNA: TGCGCCAGCAGCTCTTTGGGAGCGGGAGTACCTGGAGATACGCAGTATTTT; CDR3: CASSSLGAGVPGDTQYF
D: -; V: TRBV7-2; size: -; J: TRBJ1-1; DNA: TGTGCCAGCAGAACCTATCTCAGGGAGGGCACTGAAGCTTTCTTT; CDR3: CASRTYLREGTEAFF
D: -; V: TRBV5-1; size: -; J: TRBJ1-5; DNA: TGCGCCAGCAGCATTGAGGGACAACAGCCCCAGCATTTT; CDR3: CASSIEGQQPQHF
D: TRBD1; V: TRBV10-3; size: few; J: TRBJ1-2; DNA: TGTGCCATCAGTGAGTCGAGGCAGGGGGAGGACTATGGCTACACCTTC; CDR3: CAISESRQGEDYGYTF
D: -; V: TRBV15; size: few; J: TRBJ2-3; DNA: TGTGCCTCCGCCAGTAGCACCGCAGATACGCAGTATTTT; CDR3: CASASSTADTQYF
D: -; V: TRBV6-5; size: -; J: TRBJ2-5; DNA: TGTGCCAGCAGCTACACAGGGTCGGAGACCCAGTACTTC; CDR3: CASSYTGSETQYF
D: TRBD1; V: TRBV2; size: -; J: TRBJ1-1; DNA: TGTGCCAGCGGAATGGGACAGATGAACACTGAAGCTTTCTTT; CDR3: CASGMGQMNTEAFF
D: TRBD2; V: TRBV29-1; size: -; J: TRBJ2-2; DNA: TGCAGCGTTACCAGCGGGAGGGGCACCGGGGAGCTGTTTTTT; CDR3: CSVTSGRGTGELFF
D: -; V: TRBV18; size: -; J: TRBJ1-2; DNA: TGTGCCAGCTCACAGGGGAACTATGGCTACACCTTC; CDR3: CASSQGNYGYTF
D: TRBD2; V: TRBV4-3; size: -; J: TRBJ2-1; DNA: TGCGCCAGCAGCCCAAGATTGAGCCGACGAGCGGGAGGGCCTGGGAATGAGCAGTTCTTC; CDR3: CASSPRLSRRAGGPGNEQFF
D: TRBD1; V: TRBV7-9; size: -; J: TRBJ2-5; DNA: TGTTCCAGCAGCTCCGGGACAGGGGTGGTGACCCAGTACTTC; CDR3: CSSSSGTGVVTQYF
D: -; V: TRBV5-6; size: -; J: TRBJ1-1; DNA: TGTGCCAGCAGCTTGCCCGTTAGTGAAGCTTTCTTT; CDR3: CASSLPVSEAFF